This note documents a single T cell receptor beta chain sequence. Its antigen is not yet known. Base qualities are missing; no much larger clone stands one base away. This specimen comes from a study of blood T cell repertoires in COVID-19 (TCRdb year 2020). Background on the whole study: The collaborator samples originated in the United States, Italy and Spain and spanned the acute and convalescent phases of COVID-19. The repertoires were made available in a free public database intended to serve as a resource for research on the immune response to SARS-CoV-2. Samples were obtained from the ongoing ImmuneRACE study (first 160 participants) and from some 1,200 subjects provided by 6 global collaborators. The prospective study material was composed of cDNA or gDNA derived from T cells, B-cell-depleted T cells, or PBMCs. The dataset comprised deeply sampled blood TCRbeta repertoires from subjects exposed to, actively infected with, or recovered from COVID-19. Nearly every sample came with metadata listing a de-identified subject ID, COVID-19 status, age in years and sex. HLA class I and class II types, where available, came from metadata supplied by the sample provider rather than from assay-based typing.

Summary of the overall study and its limitations: The amount of clinical and demographic metadata varied by source and participant and was provided uncurated.

Whole blood was collected in K2EDTA tubes by collaborating institutions according to the institutions' own protocols. For TCRbeta analysis, collaborator samples were shipped as frozen whole blood, as isolated PBMCs, or as DNA extracted from either sample type. The cysteine opens and the phenylalanine closes a CDR3 of 14 amino acids. Only the CDR3 portion is preserved as DNA: 42 bases, with reading frame beginning at the first base. Trimming costs V 1 base and J 4 bases, and their ends lie 7 bases apart. The CDR1 and CDR2 encoded by the germline V gene are LGHNA and YNFKEQ. The immunoSEQ Assay, a bias-controlled multiplex PCR, was used to amplify TCRbeta CDR3 regions from genomic DNA. Under the source paper's analysis protocol: Within the assay, amplification of reference gene primers was used to estimate how many nucleated cells each sample contained. Sequence reads were collapsed and filtered to measure the absolute abundance of every unique TCRbeta CDR3 rearrangement. For each sample, productive Simpson clonality was calculated as the square root of Simpson's diversity index over productive rearrangements. Held by TCRdb, this immuneACCESS table contains in-frame sequences only and omits some clones. Under half of the omission traces to an unresolved V gene where checked; the cause of the rest is unknown. Clone size and V and J calls were adopted from that table, with D and trimming inferred from the DNA. This sample holds hundreds of thousands of clones; more than 85% were observed only once. The leading ten clones occupy roughly 0.69% of the sample.

Sequencing was performed on peripheral blood. The rearranged segments are TRBV4-2 and TRBJ1-4; possibly the D gene is TRBD1, per 6 matching bases. This sequence was found in a middle-aged man with acute or convalescent COVID-19. The sequenced DNA is TGTGCCAGCAGCCAAGTACAGGGTAATGAAAAACTGTTTTTT. This translates into CASSQVQGNEKLFF.